This T cell receptor (beta chain) came from a study of glioma-infiltrating T cells. Broader study findings: Gliomas, especially low-grade, showed above-expected tissue-blood divergence; non-neoplastic patients showed below.

To note about this clonotype: Its antigen is undetermined. A read error may produce the germline difference seen at one junction end.

CDR3 length: 15 amino acids. The iRepertoire nested amplicon-rescue multiplex PCR amplified TCR alpha and beta CDR3s from RNA. TCRdb reanalysed the multiplex PCR reads using MiXCR and keeps one entry per CDR3 protein. The top ten clones hold 35% to 55% of a sample with around 100,000 distinct CDR3 sequences, about 30% of them seen once. This TCR was recovered from a human donor with low-grade glioma or glioblastoma, undergoing nonglioma brain surgery, or in good health (not recorded which). The sample comprised glioma tissue, nonneoplastic brain tissue, or PBMCs (not recorded which). The V gene is TRBV12-3 or TRBV12-4, the J gene TRBJ2-7; weak D call: TRBD1 (5 bases). The CDR3 is CASTLDSSSSYEQYF. The DNA for the CDR3 is TGTGCCAGCACTTTAGACAGCTCGAGCTCCTACGAGCAGTACTTC.